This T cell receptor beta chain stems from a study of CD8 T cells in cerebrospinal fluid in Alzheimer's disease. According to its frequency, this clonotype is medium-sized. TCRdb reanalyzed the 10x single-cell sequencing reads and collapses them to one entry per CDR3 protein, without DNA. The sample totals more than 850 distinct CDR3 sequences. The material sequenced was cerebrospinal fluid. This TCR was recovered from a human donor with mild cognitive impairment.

CDR3 in amino acids: CASTPDGSIGYTF. This chain uses TRBV7-9 with TRBJ1-2; there is no DNA to check the TCRdb D call of TRBD1. Per germline, CDR1 SEHNR and CDR2 FQNEAQ (reference sequence). The CDR3 spans 13 residues.